This entry lists 30 T cell receptor beta chains sequenced from one sample in a study of T cells in pancreatic ductal adenocarcinoma. Method: immunoSEQ multiplex PCR; TCRdb's copy keeps in-frame clones and lacks some. The data show 97,000 or so clones, nearly 95% seen once. The selected patients with pancreatic ductal adenocarcinoma had surgery but no neoadjuvant therapy. Sample: PBMCs. The source is a human donor with pancreatic ductal adenocarcinoma.

V and J are TRBV10-2 and TRBJ2-7, with 8 positions matching TRBD1. Germline trimming cut 11 bases from V and 4 bases from J; bases unmatched to any gene: 7. Germline V gene sequence: CDR1 WSHSY, CDR2 SAAADI. The CDR3 spans 12 residues. Here the CDR3 DNA reads TGCGCCGGACGGACAGGGCGGTACGAGCAGTACTTC. Translation gives CAGRTGRYEQYF.

The chain joins TRBV2 to TRBJ2-2; perhaps TRBD1 as D (5 bases). This CDR3 has 14 amino acids. Per the germline V gene, CDR1 is SNHLY and CDR2 is FYNNEI. V dropped 6 bases and J dropped 5 bases, with 13 bases sitting between them. The CDR3 region has the DNA TGTGCCAGCAGCTCCGCAGGGCTGACCGGGGAGCTGTTTTTT. It specifies CASSSAGLTGELFF.

The V call is TRBV6-5, the J call TRBJ2-1, with D perhaps TRBD2 (6 bases). Germline CDR1 MNHEY, CDR2 SVGAGI. The CDR3 is 15 amino acids. The V end was cut by 5 bases, the J end by 9 bases, with 20 bases between. The CDR3 here is CASSRSGPRAGEQFF. DNA of the CDR3: TGTGCCAGCAGTCGGAGCGGGCCCAGAGCGGGTGAGCAGTTCTTC.

The CDR3 nucleotides are TGCAGCGCCGGGCGCGGGAACAACTACGAGCAGTACTTC. It codes for CSAGRGNNYEQYF. The V call is TRBV29-1, the J call TRBJ2-7, with D possibly matching TRBD2 (6 bases). The V gene's germline CDR1 is SQVTM and CDR2 ANQGSEA. This CDR3 contains 13 residues. Deletions cut 7 bases from V and 3 bases from J, with 16 bases between.

This clone was recorded only once. CDR3: CASSLGRQGYNEQFF. In nucleotides, the CDR3 is TGTGCCAGCAGCTTAGGTCGGCAGGGATACAATGAGCAGTTCTTC. V and J are TRBV11-1 and TRBJ2-1; perhaps TRBD1 as D (5 bases). The V end lost 1 base, the J end lost 4 bases, and 11 bases lay between the germline ends. The CDR3 length is 15 residues. Germline-derived CDR1 and CDR2 are SGHAT and FQDESV (reference sequence).

The chain uses TRBV18 and TRBJ2-1; 8 bases map to TRBD2. CDR3 size: 13 residues. Germline CDR1 is KGHSH and CDR2 is LQKENI. V lost 3 bases and J lost 9; bases outside the gene matches: 4. The DNA for the CDR3 is TGTGCCAGCTCACCGGGAGCGGGAGCTGAGCAGTTCTTC. Its translation: CASSPGAGAEQFF.

V is TRBV4-1 and J is TRBJ2-7; 13 nucleotides match TRBD2. CDR1 is MGHRA and CDR2 is YSYEKL in the germline V gene. The CDR3 extends over 16 amino acids. The V and J ends lost 1 base and 6 bases, in that order; junction bases with no gene match: 6. CDR3 in amino acids: CASSQGGLAGVTEQYF. CDR3 DNA: TGCGCCAGCAGCCAAGGTGGACTAGCGGGAGTGACCGAGCAGTACTTC.

The rearrangement uses TRBV4-3 and TRBJ1-3; 8 bases fit TRBD1. V lost 0 bases, J lost 4 bases, and 5 bases stayed unmatched. Germline V gives CDR1 LGHNA, CDR2 YSLEER. This CDR3 contains 16 residues. The DNA of the CDR3 is TGCGCCAGCAGCCAAGAGCGACAGGGGTTCGGAAACACCATATATTTT. As protein: CASSQERQGFGNTIYF.

V is TRBV29-1 and J is TRBJ1-2; D is unclear. The CDR3 totals 12 residues. The V gene's germline CDR1 is SQVTM and CDR2 ANQGSEA. Trimming removed 3 bases from V and 6 bases from J, with 11 bases in between. The CDR3 nucleotides read TGCAGCGTTGACAACAAGAGGGATGGCTACACCTTC. This gives the protein CSVDNKRDGYTF. The full variable domain, rest sourced from reference TRBV29-1 and TRBJ1-2, is SAVISQKPSRDICQRGTSLTIQCQVDSQVTMMFWYRQQPGQSLTLIATANQGSEATYESGFVIDKFPISRPNLTFSTLTVSNMSPEDSSIYLCSVDNKRDGYTFGSGTRLTVV.

The J gene is TRBJ1-4, the V gene TRBV2, with a weak D call TRBD1 (6 bases). Germline CDR1 SNHLY, CDR2 FYNNEI. V lost 8 bases to trimming and J lost 6 bases, with 19 bases between them. CDR3 size: 15 residues. This CDR3 is CASQGPKTGDEKLFF. DNA of the CDR3: TGTGCCAGCCAAGGCCCAAAGACAGGCGATGAAAAACTGTTTTTT. The entire variable domain, with the rest obtained from reference TRBV2 and TRBJ1-4, is as follows: EPEVTQTPSHQVTQMGQEVILRCVPISNHLYFYWYRQILGQKVEFLVSFYNNEISEKSEIFDDQFSVERPDGSNFTLKIRSTKLEDSAMYFCASQGPKTGDEKLFFGSGTQLSVL.

The rearrangement joins TRBV7-6 to TRBJ2-1, with TRBD2 identical over 10 bases. The V segment lost 5 bases and the J segment 5 bases; nucleotides outside the gene matches: 6. This CDR3 has 15 amino acids. Germline V CDR1 and CDR2: SGHVS, FNYEAQ. This CDR3 is CASSQGLAGDNEQFF. CDR3 coding DNA: TGTGCCAGCAGCCAGGGGCTAGCGGGGGACAATGAGCAGTTCTTC.

The J gene is TRBJ1-5, the V gene TRBV7-6; D gene uncertain. The ends were cut back, 5 bases at V and 0 bases at J, with 14 bases in the middle. The CDR3 has 16 residues. Per the germline V gene, CDR1 is SGHVS and CDR2 is FNYEAQ. Here the CDR3 reads CASSPGLGNSNQPQHF. The DNA for the CDR3 is TGTGCCAGCAGCCCCGGGCTCGGGAATAGCAATCAGCCCCAGCATTTT.

This sequence joins TRBV30 and TRBJ2-7; possible D gene TRBD2, 6 bases. Per germline, CDR1 GTSNPN and CDR2 SVGIG (reference sequence). The CDR3 runs to 13 residues. V dropped 3 bases and J dropped 2 bases, with 11 bases sitting between them. As DNA, the CDR3 is TGTGCCTGGAGCCCGGGCGGGGCCTACGAGCAGTACTTC. Protein sequence: CAWSPGGAYEQYF.

The rearrangement joins TRBV4-1 to TRBJ1-1; TRBD1 might be the D (5 bases). Trimming removed 3 bases at V and 11 bases at J, with 22 bases between. This CDR3 contains 15 residues. Looked up from germline, CDR1 is MGHRA and CDR2 is YSYEKL. CDR3 region: CASSQGPAMGTGAFF. For the CDR3, the DNA is TGCGCCAGCAGCCAGGGCCCCGCGATGGGGACTGGCGCTTTCTTT.

This chain uses TRBV28 with TRBJ2-5; 10 positions agree with TRBD2. V shed 6 bases, J shed 4 bases, and the junction held 5 bases outside the gene matches. Germline loops: CDR1 MDHEN, CDR2 SYDVKM. The CDR3 runs 14 residues. CDR3 region: CASRLAGGGETQYF. CDR3 DNA sequence: TGTGCCAGCAGGTTAGCGGGAGGAGGAGAGACCCAGTACTTC.

The chain carries TRBV28 and TRBJ2-3, with D possibly matching TRBD1 (6 bases). Germline CDR1 and CDR2: MDHEN and SYDVKM. Trimming took 6 bases from V and 4 from J, leaving 11 bases between them. This CDR3 has 13 residues. CDR3 nucleotides: TGTGCCAGCAGCACCACAGGGCCAGATACGCAGTATTTT. Translating it yields CASSTTGPDTQYF. Full variable domain (remainder filled in from reference TRBV28 and TRBJ2-3): DVKVTQSSRYLVKRTGEKVFLECVQDMDHENMFWYRQDPGLGLRLIYFSYDVKMKEKGDIPEGYSVSREKKERFSLILESASTNQTSMYLCASSTTGPDTQYFGPGTRLTVL.

The chain carries TRBV28 and TRBJ2-2; 12 bases agree with TRBD2. Germline CDR1 reads MDHEN; CDR2 reads SYDVKM. V was clipped by 2 bases and J by 4 bases; unmatched bases: 2. The CDR3 is 16 amino acids. CDR3 loop: CASSLGLAGSTGELFF. The CDR3 coding sequence is TGTGCCAGCAGTTTAGGACTAGCGGGATCCACCGGGGAGCTGTTTTTT.

The rearrangement links TRBV28 to TRBJ2-2, with TRBD1 as a possible D gene (6 bases). Trimming left V 8 bases short and J 0 bases short, with 10 bases between. Germline V CDR1 and CDR2: MDHEN, SYDVKM. The CDR3 is made up of 14 amino acids. The CDR3 nucleotides read TGTGCCAGCGGGGGCCAGGCGAACACCGGGGAGCTGTTTTTT. Its translation is CASGGQANTGELFF.

The chain links TRBV6-5 to TRBJ1-2; perhaps TRBD1 as D (6 bases). Germline V CDR1 and CDR2: MNHEY, SVGAGI. V was shortened by 2 bases and J by 7 bases, with 11 bases between the two germline ends. CDR3 length: 13 residues. CDR3 nucleotides: TGTGCCAGCAGTTACGGGGGGGCCGTTGGCTACACCTTC. It yields the protein CASSYGGAVGYTF.

The V call is TRBV9, the J call TRBJ2-7, with D maybe TRBD2 (5 bases). V lost 0 bases, J lost 3 bases, and 13 bases lay in between. There are 15 residues in the CDR3. Germline V gives CDR1 SGDLS, CDR2 YYNGEE. The CDR3 DNA reads as TGTGCCAGCAGCGTAGGCGGGCCCACGCTCTACGAGCAGTACTTC. Amino acids: CASSVGGPTLYEQYF.

The gene calls are TRBV6-5 and TRBJ2-1; D gene ambiguous. Deletions cut 2 bases from V and 9 bases from J, with 11 bases between. The CDR3 spans 13 residues. Germline loops: CDR1 MNHEY, CDR2 SVGAGI. DNA for the CDR3: TGTGCCAGCAGTTACGATTCCCTAACTGAGCAGTTCTTC. This codes for CASSYDSLTEQFF.

This chain's CDR3 is CASSSRQGVINEKLFF. CDR3 nucleotide sequence: TGTGCCAGTAGTTCCCGACAGGGAGTTATTAATGAAAAACTGTTTTTT. The chain carries TRBV19 and TRBJ1-4; 7 bases are a match to TRBD1. V lost 5 bases and J lost 4; bases outside the gene matches: 10. In germline, CDR1 is LNHDA, CDR2 SQIVND (reference sequence). This CDR3 is 16 amino acids long.

The chain is built from TRBV30 and TRBJ1-2; no clear D. Germline CDR1 GTSNPN, CDR2 SVGIG (reference sequence). The CDR3 spans 12 residues. The V and J ends lost 1 base and 8 bases respectively, with 11 bases between them. The CDR3 loop is CAWSGAGGGYTF. The CDR3 DNA is TGTGCCTGGAGTGGTGCGGGAGGCGGCTACACCTTC.

The J gene is TRBJ2-1, the V gene TRBV6-1; 9 bases fit TRBD1. The CDR3 sequence is 13 residues long. The V gene end was trimmed by 6 bases and the J gene end by 8 bases; junction bases not matched to a gene: 5. The V gene's germline CDR1 is MNHNS and CDR2 SASEGT. The CDR3 sequence is CASRRDRDHEQFF. CDR3 DNA sequence: TGTGCCAGCAGAAGGGACAGGGACCATGAGCAGTTCTTC.

This sequence joins TRBV11-2 and TRBJ1-2, with a possible D match to TRBD1 (5 bases). V was trimmed by 4 bases and J by 3 bases, leaving 18 bases between them. This CDR3 is 16 amino acids long. Germline CDR1 and CDR2: SGHAT and FQNNGV. The CDR3, as DNA: TGTGCCAGCAGCTCCCTCGCTCAGGGTCTTGACTATGGCTACACCTTC. This sequence encodes CASSSLAQGLDYGYTF. The variable domain in full, with the rest retrieved from reference TRBV11-2 and TRBJ1-2, is EAGVAQSPRYKIIEKRQSVAFWCNPISGHATLYWYQQILGQGPKLLIQFQNNGVVDDSQLPKDRFSAERLKGVDSTLKIQPAKLEDSAVYLCASSSLAQGLDYGYTFGSGTRLTVV.

The count of this clone is one. This chain links TRBV11-1 with TRBJ1-1, with 7 bases identical to TRBD1. Losses at the gene ends were 0 bases for V and 6 bases for J; bases not matched to a gene: 1. Germline CDR1 SGHAT, CDR2 FQDESV (reference sequence). CDR3 length: 13 residues. The CDR3 loop reads CASSLAQGSEAFF. The CDR3 DNA sequence: TGTGCCAGCAGCTTAGCACAGGGGTCTGAAGCTTTCTTT.

The J gene is TRBJ2-3, the V gene TRBV7-2; D remains ambiguous. Trimming shortened V by 5 bases and J by 0 bases, and 12 bases separated the two germline ends. Per the germline V gene, CDR1 is SGHTA and CDR2 is FQGNSA. The CDR3 is made up of 15 amino acids. The CDR3 DNA sequence: TGTGCCAGCAGCCCGAAGACCGGGAGCACAGATACGCAGTATTTT. Its translation is CASSPKTGSTDTQYF.

This chain uses TRBV7-2 with TRBJ1-5, with D uncertain. The CDR3 totals 13 residues. The V end lost 5 bases, the J end lost 4 bases, and 9 bases lay between the germline ends. Germline V gene data show CDR1 as SGHTA and CDR2 as FQGNSA. CDR3 loop: CASSPGENQPQHF. CDR3 nucleotide sequence: TGTGCCAGCAGCCCCGGGGAGAATCAGCCCCAGCATTTT.

This clone was found a few times. The chain has TRBV28 and TRBJ2-7; D gene unclear. Germline V gene data show CDR1 as MDHEN and CDR2 as SYDVKM. V was shortened by 7 bases and J by 3 bases, with 10 bases between the two germline ends. The CDR3 extends over 12 amino acids. DNA for the CDR3: TGTGCCAGCAAAAACCCGGGCTACGAGCAGTACTTC. Protein product: CASKNPGYEQYF. Full variable domain (rest looked up from reference TRBV28 and TRBJ2-7): DVKVTQSSRYLVKRTGEKVFLECVQDMDHENMFWYRQDPGLGLRLIYFSYDVKMKEKGDIPEGYSVSREKKERFSLILESASTNQTSMYLCASKNPGYEQYFGPGTRLTVT.

The chain has TRBV12-5 and TRBJ2-2; no firm D call. Looked up from germline, CDR1 is LGHNT and CDR2 is FRNRAP. The CDR3 runs to 16 residues. V was clipped by 0 bases and J by 3 bases, with 11 bases between them. CDR3 DNA: TGTGCTAGTGGTTTGGTACTCATCCGCTACACCGGGGAGCTGTTTTTT. Protein: CASGLVLIRYTGELFF.